The 13 T cell receptor beta chains in this list originate from one sample, sequenced in a study of OX40 agonist ivuxolimab in advanced cancers. The table came from immunoSEQ multiplex PCR; TCRdb's copy has only in-frame clones and leaves some out. The table shows around 19,000 clones, with roughly 70% occurring only once. Source: CD4+ or CD8+ T cells sorted from blood, taken in a trial of the OX40 agonist ivuxolimab. The receptors here all came from an adult with an advanced solid tumor such as melanoma, head and neck, liver or kidney cancer.

V and J are TRBV28 and TRBJ2-3; 10 bases line up with TRBD1. V dropped 2 bases and J dropped 4; count of bases not matched to a gene: 12. CDR1 is MDHEN, CDR2 SYDVKM, per germline. The CDR3 extends over 18 amino acids. The CDR3 here is CASSLPLIGTGDPDTQYF. The CDR3 nucleotides are TGTGCCAGCAGTTTACCCTTAATCGGGACAGGGGACCCAGATACGCAGTATTTT.

This clone occurred a few times. V is TRBV15 and J is TRBJ2-7; 12 bases are a match to TRBD2. Germline V gives CDR1 LNHNV, CDR2 YYDKDF (reference sequence). This CDR3 spans 16 amino acids. V trimming: 0 bases; J trimming: 5 bases; junction bases outside the gene matches: 5. The CDR3 DNA follows: TGTGCCACCAGCAGAGAACTAGCGGGAGGTTGGGACGAGCAGTACTTC. Its translation is CATSRELAGGWDEQYF. The full variable domain, rest sourced from reference TRBV15 and TRBJ2-7, is DAMVIQNPRYQVTQFGKPVTLSCSQTLNHNVMYWYQQKSSQAPKLLFHYYDKDFNNEADTPDNFQSRRPNTSFCFLDIRSPGLGDTAMYLCATSRELAGGWDEQYFGPGTRLTVT.

The gene calls are TRBV5-1 and TRBJ2-7; 11 nucleotides line up with TRBD2. CDR1 SGHRS and CDR2 YFSETQ come from the germline V gene. The length of the CDR3 is 16 residues. J was trimmed by 7 bases and V by 4 bases; bases with no gene match: 13. This CDR3 reads CASSPYLAGGPGEQYF. The CDR3 DNA is TGCGCCAGCAGCCCTTACTTAGCGGGAGGGCCGGGAGAGCAGTACTTC.

This sequence joins TRBV7-8 and TRBJ2-1; 7 bases agree with TRBD2. Germline V gene data show CDR1 as SGHVS and CDR2 as FQNEAQ. The ends lost 5 bases at V and 1 base at J; junction bases unmatched: 5. CDR3 length: 15 residues. CDR3 amino acids: CASSPPGGSYNEQFF. In DNA, the CDR3 is TGTGCCAGCAGCCCGCCGGGGGGATCCTACAATGAGCAGTTCTTC.

This rearrangement joins TRBV5-4 to TRBJ2-1; D possibly corresponds to TRBD2 (5 bases). V was cut by 7 bases and J by 4 bases, with 12 bases left in between. CDR3 length equals 13 residues. CDR1 and CDR2 from the germline V gene are SGHNT and YYREEE (reference sequence). The CDR3 bases are TGTGCCAGCCGGTCGGACTCTTACAATGAGCAGTTCTTC. It yields the protein CASRSDSYNEQFF.

The CDR3 sequence: CASSLFREQETQYF. In DNA, the CDR3 is TGTGCCAGCAGCTTGTTTAGAGAACAAGAGACCCAGTACTTC. The chain is built from TRBV5-8 and TRBJ2-5; D is uncertain. The ends were cut back, 1 base at V and 2 bases at J, with 9 bases in the middle. Germline loops: CDR1 SGHTS, CDR2 YDEGEE. The CDR3 consists of 14 residues.

The chain carries TRBV4-2 and TRBJ1-3; D might be TRBD1 (6 bases). Germline V gene sequence: CDR1 LGHNA, CDR2 YNFKEQ. This CDR3 comprises 16 residues. The V end was cut by 2 bases, the J end by 0 bases, with 11 bases between. Written as DNA, the CDR3 is TGTGCCAGCAGCCAACGTAGGACAGTCTCTGGAAACACCATATATTTT. Translating gives CASSQRRTVSGNTIYF.

This clone was counted a few times. V usage is TRBV30 and J usage is TRBJ2-2; TRBD2 matches at 12 bases. This CDR3 is built from 16 residues. The V gene end was trimmed by 2 bases and the J gene end by 8 bases; junction bases not matched to a gene: 9. Germline lookup yields CDR1 GTSNPN and CDR2 SVGIG (reference sequence). The CDR3 is CAWSSTSGSTRGELFF. CDR3 coding DNA: TGTGCCTGGAGTTCGACTAGCGGGAGTACCAGAGGGGAGCTGTTTTTT.

The gene calls are TRBV30 and TRBJ1-3; D call uncertain. The germline V and J ends were trimmed by 5 bases and 0 bases, with 8 bases remaining between them. The CDR3 is 13 amino acids. CDR1 and CDR2 from the germline V gene are GTSNPN and SVGIG (reference sequence). The CDR3: CAWGEGSGNTIYF. CDR3 sequence (DNA): TGTGCCTGGGGAGAGGGCTCTGGAAACACCATATATTTT.

The rearrangement joins TRBV25-1 to TRBJ2-5, with 12 bases aligning to TRBD2. CDR1 is MGHDK and CDR2 is SYGVNS in the germline V gene. This CDR3 contains 14 residues. V lost 7 bases, J lost 5 bases, and 5 bases stayed unmatched. In nucleotides, the CDR3 is TGTGCCAGCACGACTAGCGGGAGCTTGGAGACCCAGTACTTC. Encoded protein: CASTTSGSLETQYF.

The chain uses TRBV29-1 and TRBJ2-3, with 7 bases matching TRBD2. The germline V gene encodes CDR1 SQVTM and CDR2 ANQGSEA. The CDR3 contains 17 residues. V dropped 2 bases and J dropped 2; count of bases not matched to a gene: 13. The CDR3 nucleotides read TGCAGCGTTGAACCCGGAGTGTCCGGGGGGATCACAGATACGCAGTATTTT. The encoded protein is CSVEPGVSGGITDTQYF.

The chain employs TRBV9 and TRBJ2-2, with D unclear. With 4 bases removed from V and 1 base from J, the gap between germline ends came to 8 bases. The length of the CDR3 is 14 residues. Germline V gene sequence: CDR1 SGDLS, CDR2 YYNGEE. CDR3 loop: CASSPVRNTGELFF. The DNA for the CDR3 is TGTGCCAGCAGCCCAGTCAGGAACACCGGGGAGCTGTTTTTT.

The chain couples TRBV2 to TRBJ2-7; D unclear. V was trimmed by 9 bases and J by 0 bases, leaving 3 bases between them. CDR3 length: 10 residues. Germline V gene data show CDR1 as SNHLY and CDR2 as FYNNEI. CDR3 nucleotides: TGTGCCAGTGCCTCCTACGAGCAGTACTTC. This codes for CASASYEQYF.